The rows below give T cell receptor beta chains drawn from one sample of a study of blood T cell repertoires in COVID-19. Assay used: immunoSEQ multiplex PCR; TCRdb lists only in-frame clones, some missing. The sample lists about 670,000 clones, 85% to 90% occurring once. Sequenced input: peripheral blood. These receptors came from a woman aged 18-29 years with acute or convalescent COVID-19. CDR3s include the opening cysteine and the closing phenylalanine or tryptophan. A D gene is named only where the DNA matches it firmly. Size tells how often a clone was seen (once, few, many) or the class of an expanded clone, and some rows leave it out.

j_call clone_size d_call v_call cdr3_aa cdr3_nt
TRBJ2-7 NA TRBD1 TRBV19 CASSEGQLFSYEQYF TGTGCCAGTAGTGAGGGACAGCTCTTTTCCTACGAGCAGTACTTC
TRBJ2-7 once TRBD1 TRBV10-2 CASSGSGTEAYYEQYF TGCGCCAGCAGTGGGTCCGGGACAGAAGCTTACTACGAGCAGTACTTC
TRBJ1-3 NA NA TRBV12-3/TRBV12-4 CASSLVLTIYF TGTGCCAGCAGTCTGGTACTCACCATATATTTT
TRBJ2-3 NA NA TRBV7-9 CASSFQGGSGTDTQYF TGTGCCAGCAGCTTTCAGGGAGGTAGCGGCACAGATACGCAGTATTTT
TRBJ1-2 NA NA TRBV4-1 CASSQEAGNGYGYTF TGCGCCAGCAGCCAAGAGGCAGGGAATGGGTATGGCTACACCTTC
TRBJ1-2 NA NA TRBV19 CASISWQGNQGSGYTF TGTGCCAGTATCTCTTGGCAGGGGAATCAAGGAAGTGGCTACACCTTC
TRBJ1-5 NA NA TRBV19 CASSAQAYSNQPQHF TGTGCCAGTAGTGCCCAGGCCTATAGCAATCAGCCCCAGCATTTT
TRBJ1-3 NA NA TRBV19 CASSIGDFSGNTIYF TGTGCCAGTAGTATTGGGGACTTCTCTGGAAACACCATATATTTT
TRBJ1-2 NA NA TRBV4-1 CASSQGLTGPYGYTF TGCGCCAGCAGCCAAGGGTTAACAGGACCGTATGGCTACACCTTC
TRBJ1-5 NA NA TRBV15 CATSREWRYSNQPQHF TGTGCCACCAGCAGAGAGTGGCGGTATAGCAATCAGCCCCAGCATTTT
TRBJ2-3 NA NA TRBV3-1/TRBV3-2 CASSQRGQDTQYF TGTGCCAGCAGCCAACGTGGGCAAGATACGCAGTATTTT
TRBJ2-1 once TRBD2 TRBV24-1 CATSDPSSGTSAGYNEQFF TGTGCCACCAGTGATCCATCCAGCGGGACGAGTGCGGGCTACAATGAGCAGTTCTTC
TRBJ2-3 NA NA TRBV7-2 CASSTGSQTTQYF TGTGCCAGCAGCACCGGTTCACAGACTACGCAGTATTTT
TRBJ2-1 once TRBD2 TRBV9 CASSRTSGGAPNEQFF TGTGCCAGCAGCCGGACTAGCGGGGGGGCCCCGAATGAGCAGTTCTTC
TRBJ2-7 once TRBD1 TRBV24-1 CATSDPTTGAGEQYF TGTGCCACCAGTGACCCGACGACAGGGGCTGGCGAGCAGTACTTC
TRBJ1-5 once TRBD1 TRBV19 CASTPGQGTSNQPQHF TGTGCCAGTACGCCAGGACAGGGCACTAGCAATCAGCCCCAGCATTTT
TRBJ2-7 NA NA TRBV3-1/TRBV3-2 CASSPRTNQVREQYF TGTGCCAGCAGCCCGAGGACTAACCAGGTCCGCGAGCAGTACTTC
TRBJ1-1 NA NA TRBV12-3/TRBV12-4 CASGLAGLTFF TGTGCCAGCGGCCTGGCTGGTTTAACTTTCTTT
TRBJ2-7 NA TRBD1 TRBV10-2 CASSNKTGSSYEQYF TGCGCCAGCTCTAATAAGACAGGGAGCTCCTACGAGCAGTACTTC
TRBJ2-3 NA TRBD2 TRBV7-9 CASSLVASGGAGLEYF TGTGCCAGCAGCTTAGTGGCTAGCGGGGGGGCCGGTCTCGAGTATTTT
TRBJ2-2 NA TRBD1 TRBV2 CASSVQGADGELFF TGTGCCAGCAGTGTTCAGGGGGCTGACGGGGAGCTGTTTTTT